This T cell receptor (beta chain) is from a study of blood T cell repertoires in COVID-19. Study-wide context: Material from acute and convalescent COVID-19 was sourced from the United States, Italy and Spain. PBMCs, B-cell-depleted T cells, or T cells provided the cDNA or gDNA that made up the material.

Produced via immunoSEQ multiplex PCR; TCRdb's table is partial and in-frame only. The sample carries some 200,000 clones, 83% recorded once. The sequenced sample was peripheral blood. The TCR sequence derives from a middle-aged woman with acute or convalescent COVID-19.

CDR3 protein: CASSLRWGLQPQHF. As DNA, the CDR3 is TGTGCCAGCAGTTTACGTTGGGGGCTTCAGCCCCAGCATTTT. V gene TRBV27 combines with J gene TRBJ1-5; possibly TRBD1 for D (6 bases). The CDR3 length is 14 residues. CDR1 MNHEY and CDR2 SMNVEV come from the germline V gene (reference sequence). V was pared by 2 bases and J by 6 bases, with 11 bases between.